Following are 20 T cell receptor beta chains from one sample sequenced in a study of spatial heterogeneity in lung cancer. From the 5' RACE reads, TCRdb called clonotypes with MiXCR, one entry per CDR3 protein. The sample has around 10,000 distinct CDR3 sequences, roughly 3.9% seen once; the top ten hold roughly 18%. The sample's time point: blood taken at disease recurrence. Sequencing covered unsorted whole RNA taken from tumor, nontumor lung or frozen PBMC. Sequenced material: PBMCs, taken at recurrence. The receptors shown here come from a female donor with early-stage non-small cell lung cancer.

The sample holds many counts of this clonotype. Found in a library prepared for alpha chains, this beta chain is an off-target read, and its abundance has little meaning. This chain's CDR3 is CASSAWTSGGDEQFF. The CDR3 nucleotides read TGTGCCAGCAGCGCCTGGACTAGCGGGGGCGATGAGCAGTTCTTC. V is TRBV7-3 and J is TRBJ2-1; 13 bases are shared with TRBD2. From germline, CDR1 is SGHTA and CDR2 FQGTGA. With 5 bases clipped from V and 8 bases from J, the junction kept 6 bases outside the gene matches. CDR3 length: 15 amino acids. The full variable domain, completed using reference TRBV7-3 and TRBJ2-1, is GAGVSQTPSNKVTEKGKYVELRCDPISGHTALYWYRQSLGQGPEFLIYFQGTGAADDSGLPNDRFFAVRPEGSVSTLKIQRTERGDSAVYLCASSAWTSGGDEQFFGPGTRLTVL.

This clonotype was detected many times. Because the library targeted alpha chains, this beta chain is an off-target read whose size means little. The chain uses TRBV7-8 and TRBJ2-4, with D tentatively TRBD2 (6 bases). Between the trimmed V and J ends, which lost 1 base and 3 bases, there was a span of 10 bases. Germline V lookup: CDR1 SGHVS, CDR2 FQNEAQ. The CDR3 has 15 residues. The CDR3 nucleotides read TGTGCCAGCAGCTTAGAGGCGGGAAGCAAAAACATTCAGTACTTC. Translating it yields CASSLEAGSKNIQYF.

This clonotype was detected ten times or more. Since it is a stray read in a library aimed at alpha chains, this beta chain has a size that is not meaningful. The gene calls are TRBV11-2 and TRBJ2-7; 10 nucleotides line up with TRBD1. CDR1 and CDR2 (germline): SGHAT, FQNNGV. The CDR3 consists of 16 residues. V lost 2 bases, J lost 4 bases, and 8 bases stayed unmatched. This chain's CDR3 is CASSLRTDRGSYEQYF. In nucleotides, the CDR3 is TGTGCCAGCAGCTTAAGGACGGACAGGGGGTCATACGAGCAGTACTTC.

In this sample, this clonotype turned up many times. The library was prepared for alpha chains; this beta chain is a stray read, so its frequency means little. CDR3: CASSFGDYGYTF. The CDR3 DNA sequence: TGTGCCAGCAGTTTTGGCGACTATGGCTACACCTTC. The rearrangement uses TRBV12-3 or TRBV12-4 and TRBJ1-2; D is undetermined. There are 12 residues in the CDR3. V was shortened by 3 bases and J by 3 bases, with 5 bases between the two germline ends.

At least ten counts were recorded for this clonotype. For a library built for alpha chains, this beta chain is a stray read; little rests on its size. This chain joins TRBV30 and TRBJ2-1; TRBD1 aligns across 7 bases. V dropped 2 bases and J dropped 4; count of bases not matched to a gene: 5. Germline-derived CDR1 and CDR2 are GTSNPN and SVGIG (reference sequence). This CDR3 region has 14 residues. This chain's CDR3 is CAWSPGQAYNEQFF. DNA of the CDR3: TGTGCCTGGAGTCCAGGACAGGCGTACAATGAGCAGTTCTTC.

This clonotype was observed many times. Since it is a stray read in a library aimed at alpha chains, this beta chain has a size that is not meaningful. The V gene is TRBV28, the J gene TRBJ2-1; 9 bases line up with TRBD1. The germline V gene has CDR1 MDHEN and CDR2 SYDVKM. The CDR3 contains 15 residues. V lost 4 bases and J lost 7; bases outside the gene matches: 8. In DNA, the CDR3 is TGTGCCAGCAGTTCCCACTACAGGGGGCTTAATGAGCAGTTCTTC. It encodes CASSSHYRGLNEQFF.

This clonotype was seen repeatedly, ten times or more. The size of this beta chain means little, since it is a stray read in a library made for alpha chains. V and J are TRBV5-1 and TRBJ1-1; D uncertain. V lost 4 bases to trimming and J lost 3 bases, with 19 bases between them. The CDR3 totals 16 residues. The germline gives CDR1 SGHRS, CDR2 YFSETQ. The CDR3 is CASSRDLRNWDTEAFF. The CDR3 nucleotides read TGCGCCAGCAGCCGTGACCTCAGGAACTGGGACACTGAAGCTTTCTTT.

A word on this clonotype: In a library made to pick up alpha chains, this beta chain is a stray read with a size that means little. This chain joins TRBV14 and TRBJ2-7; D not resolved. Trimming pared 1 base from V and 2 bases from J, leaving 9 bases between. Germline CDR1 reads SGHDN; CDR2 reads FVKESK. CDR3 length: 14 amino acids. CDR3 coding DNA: TGTGCCAGCAGCCAAGCTGGTTACACCTACGAGCAGTACTTC. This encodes CASSQAGYTYEQYF.

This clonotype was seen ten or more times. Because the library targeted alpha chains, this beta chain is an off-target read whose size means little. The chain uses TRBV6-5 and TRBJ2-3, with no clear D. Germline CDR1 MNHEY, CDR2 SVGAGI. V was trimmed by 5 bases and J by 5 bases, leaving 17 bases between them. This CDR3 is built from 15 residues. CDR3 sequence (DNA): TGTGCCAGCAGTAAGCTGACCCCCTCCGGAGATACGCAGTATTTT. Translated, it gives CASSKLTPSGDTQYF.

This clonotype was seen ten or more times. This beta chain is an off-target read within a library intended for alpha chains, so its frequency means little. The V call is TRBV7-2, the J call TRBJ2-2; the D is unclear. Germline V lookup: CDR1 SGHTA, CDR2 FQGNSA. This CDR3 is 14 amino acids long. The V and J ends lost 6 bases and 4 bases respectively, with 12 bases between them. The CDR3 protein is CASSQTPFTGELFF. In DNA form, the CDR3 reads TGTGCCAGCAGTCAAACCCCTTTCACCGGGGAGCTGTTTTTT.

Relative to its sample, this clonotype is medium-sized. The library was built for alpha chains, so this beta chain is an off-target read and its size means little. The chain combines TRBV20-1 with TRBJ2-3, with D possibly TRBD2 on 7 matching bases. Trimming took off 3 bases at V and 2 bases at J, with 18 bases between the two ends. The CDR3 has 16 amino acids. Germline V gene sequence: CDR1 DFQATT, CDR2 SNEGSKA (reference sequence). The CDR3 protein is CSASQGLAEPTDTQYF. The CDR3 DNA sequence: TGCAGTGCTAGCCAGGGGCTAGCGGAGCCCACAGATACGCAGTATTTT.

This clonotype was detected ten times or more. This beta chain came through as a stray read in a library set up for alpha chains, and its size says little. The CDR3, as DNA: TGTGCCAGCAGTTTAGAGGGCGAGCAGTACTTC. This codes for CASSLEGEQYF. V gene TRBV28 combines with J gene TRBJ2-7; D is possibly TRBD2 (5 bases). Germline V gives CDR1 MDHEN, CDR2 SYDVKM. The CDR3 is made up of 11 amino acids. Trimming removed 2 bases at V and 6 bases at J, with 5 bases between.

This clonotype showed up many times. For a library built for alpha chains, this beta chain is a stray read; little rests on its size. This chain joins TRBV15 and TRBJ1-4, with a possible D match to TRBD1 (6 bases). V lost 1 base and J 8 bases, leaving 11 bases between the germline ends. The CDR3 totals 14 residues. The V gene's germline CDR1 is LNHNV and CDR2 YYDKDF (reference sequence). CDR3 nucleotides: TGTGCCACCAGCAGAGGGAAACAGGGCGAAAAACTGTTTTTT. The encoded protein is CATSRGKQGEKLFF. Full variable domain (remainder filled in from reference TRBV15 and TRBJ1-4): DAMVIQNPRYQVTQFGKPVTLSCSQTLNHNVMYWYQQKSSQAPKLLFHYYDKDFNNEADTPDNFQSRRPNTSFCFLDIRSPGLGDTAMYLCATSRGKQGEKLFFGSGTQLSVL.

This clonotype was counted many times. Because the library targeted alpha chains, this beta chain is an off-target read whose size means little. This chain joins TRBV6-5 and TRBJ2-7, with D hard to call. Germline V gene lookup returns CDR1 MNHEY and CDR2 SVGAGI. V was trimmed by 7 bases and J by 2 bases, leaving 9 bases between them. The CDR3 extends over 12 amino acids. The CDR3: CASTGTPYEQYF. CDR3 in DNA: TGTGCCAGCACAGGTACACCCTACGAGCAGTACTTC.

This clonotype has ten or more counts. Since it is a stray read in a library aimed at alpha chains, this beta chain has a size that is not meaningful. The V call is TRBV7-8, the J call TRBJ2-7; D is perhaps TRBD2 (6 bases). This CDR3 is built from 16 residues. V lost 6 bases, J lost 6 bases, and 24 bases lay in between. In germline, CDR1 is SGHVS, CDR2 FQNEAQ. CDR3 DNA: TGTGCCAGCAGACTAAGCGGAGGAGGGAGATACCTCGAGCAGTACTTC. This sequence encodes CASRLSGGGRYLEQYF.

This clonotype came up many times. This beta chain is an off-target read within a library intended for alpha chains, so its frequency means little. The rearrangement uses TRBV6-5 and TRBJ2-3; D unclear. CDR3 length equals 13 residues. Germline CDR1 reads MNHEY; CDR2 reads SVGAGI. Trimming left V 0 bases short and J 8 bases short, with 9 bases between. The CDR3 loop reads CASSYSRAGTQYF. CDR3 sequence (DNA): TGTGCCAGCAGTTACTCGAGAGCTGGTACGCAGTATTTT.

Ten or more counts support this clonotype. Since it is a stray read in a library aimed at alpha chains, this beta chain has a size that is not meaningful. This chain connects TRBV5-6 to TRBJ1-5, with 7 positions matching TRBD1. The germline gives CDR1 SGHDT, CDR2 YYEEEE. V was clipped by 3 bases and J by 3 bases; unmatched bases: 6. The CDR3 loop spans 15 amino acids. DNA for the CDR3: TGTGCCAGCAGCTCCAAGACAGGGCTCAATCAGCCCCAGCATTTT. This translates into CASSSKTGLNQPQHF.

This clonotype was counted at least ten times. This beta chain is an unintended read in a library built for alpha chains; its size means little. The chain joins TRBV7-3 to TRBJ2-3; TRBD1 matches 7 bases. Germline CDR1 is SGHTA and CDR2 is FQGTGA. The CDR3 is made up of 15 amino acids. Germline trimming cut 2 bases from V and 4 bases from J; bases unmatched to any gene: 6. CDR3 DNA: TGTGCCAGCAGCTTAGTCGGAGACAGGGCAGATACGCAGTATTTT. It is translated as CASSLVGDRADTQYF. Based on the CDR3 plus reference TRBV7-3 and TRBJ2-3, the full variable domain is GAGVSQTPSNKVTEKGKYVELRCDPISGHTALYWYRQSLGQGPEFLIYFQGTGAADDSGLPNDRFFAVRPEGSVSTLKIQRTERGDSAVYLCASSLVGDRADTQYFGPGTRLTVL.

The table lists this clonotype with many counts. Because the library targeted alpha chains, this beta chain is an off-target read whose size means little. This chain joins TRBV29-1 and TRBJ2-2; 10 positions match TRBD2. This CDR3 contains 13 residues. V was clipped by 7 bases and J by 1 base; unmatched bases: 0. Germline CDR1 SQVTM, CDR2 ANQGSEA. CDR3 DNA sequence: TGCAGCGCTAGCGGGGGGAACACCGGGGAGCTGTTTTTT. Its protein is CSASGGNTGELFF.

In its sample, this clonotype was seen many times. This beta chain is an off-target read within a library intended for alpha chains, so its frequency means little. The DNA of the CDR3 is TGTGCCAGCAGCCCATGGGGGGGAATCGCTAATGAAAAACTGTTTTTT. It translates to CASSPWGGIANEKLFF. The rearrangement joins TRBV5-5 to TRBJ1-4; maybe TRBD1 (5 bases). V lost 4 bases and J lost 3, with 16 bases in between. The CDR3 is 16 amino acids. CDR1 and CDR2 (germline): SGHKS, YYEKEE (reference sequence).